This entry lists 13 T cell receptor beta chains sequenced from one sample in a study of identical twins. TCRdb independently ran MiXCR on the 5' RACE reads; one entry per CDR3 protein. The sample has more than 350,000 distinct CDR3 sequences, approximately 8.8% seen once. The specimen was naive T cells sorted from blood. All receptors come from a woman aged 50 to 65 in good health.

This chain uses TRBV4-1 with TRBJ1-6, with 9 bases identical to TRBD1. CDR1 is MGHRA, CDR2 YSYEKL, per germline. The CDR3 consists of 14 residues. V gave up 4 bases and J gave up 8 bases; unmatched junction bases: 3. CDR3 nucleotides: TGCGCCAGCAGCCCCGGACAGGGGTATTCACCCCTCCACTTT. Translating it yields CASSPGQGYSPLHF.

This clonotype was counted ten times or more. This sequence joins TRBV5-1 and TRBJ2-1; 7 nucleotides align to TRBD2. Trimming took 2 bases from V and 5 from J; bases not matched to a gene: 7. CDR3 length: 15 residues. CDR1 and CDR2 (germline): SGHRS, YFSETQ. In nucleotides, the CDR3 is TGCGCCAGCAGCTTAATAGCGGGTACGGACAATGAGCAGTTCTTC. This translates into CASSLIAGTDNEQFF.

The table lists this clonotype with many counts. The genes are TRBV6-2 or TRBV6-3 and TRBJ2-1; possibly TRBD2 for D (6 bases). Germline-derived CDR1 and CDR2 are MNHEY and SVGEGT. The V gene lost 8 bases and the J gene lost 9 bases, with 17 bases spanning the gap. CDR3 length: 13 amino acids. The CDR3 loop is CASGREVTGEQFF. The CDR3 DNA sequence: TGTGCCAGCGGGCGGGAAGTAACAGGTGAGCAGTTCTTC.

This clonotype was counted only a few times. The rearrangement joins TRBV28 to TRBJ1-2; D possibly corresponds to TRBD1 (6 bases). This CDR3 is 13 amino acids long. Between the trimmed V and J ends, which lost 4 bases and 7 bases, there was a span of 13 bases. The germline CDR1 and CDR2 sequences are MDHEN and SYDVKM. In DNA form, the CDR3 reads TGTGCCAGCAGTTGGCGGGGGGCCTTTGGCTACACCTTC. Translating gives CASSWRGAFGYTF.

This clonotype has just a few counts. The rearrangement joins TRBV2 to TRBJ1-2; 7 bases align to TRBD1. Germline V gene lookup returns CDR1 SNHLY and CDR2 FYNNEI. The CDR3 is 12 amino acids. CDR3 loop: CADRASSFGYTF. The CDR3, as DNA: TGTGCAGACAGGGCCTCCAGTTTTGGCTACACCTTC. Using reference TRBV2 and TRBJ1-2 for the parts outside the CDR3, the full variable domain is EPEVTQTPSHQVTQMGQEVILRCVPISNHLYFYWYRQILGQKVEFLVSFYNNEISEKSEIFDDQFSVERPDGSNFTLKIRSTKLEDSAMYFCADRASSFGYTFGSGTRLTVV.

This clonotype was counted many times. The genes are TRBV4-1 and TRBJ2-3; 7 bases fit TRBD2. V lost 0 bases to trimming and J lost 5 bases; unmatched junction nucleotides: 11. The CDR3 covers 17 residues. Germline values: CDR1 MGHRA, CDR2 YSYEKL. The CDR3 nucleotides are TGCGCCAGCAGCCAAGACGGGGAGGGAGCCGCGGTAGATACGCAGTATTTT. Amino acid sequence: CASSQDGEGAAVDTQYF.

This clonotype appeared many times. The chain carries TRBV6-5 and TRBJ1-6; 7 bases are a match to TRBD1. The CDR3 sequence is 16 residues long. Per the germline V gene, CDR1 is MNHEY and CDR2 is SVGAGI. J lost 7 bases, V lost 4 bases, and 10 bases had no gene match. CDR3 bases: TGTGCCAGCAGTTTTGACTCCGACAGGGCGAATTCACCCCTCCACTTT. Protein: CASSFDSDRANSPLHF.

This chain uses TRBV4-1 with TRBJ1-4; the match to TRBD1 covers 7 bases. CDR1 and CDR2 from the germline V gene are MGHRA and YSYEKL. V gave up 4 bases and J gave up 5 bases; unmatched junction bases: 7. The CDR3 covers 15 residues. CDR3 loop: CASSPSTGRNEKLFF. The CDR3 DNA is TGCGCCAGCAGCCCTTCGACAGGGCGAAATGAAAAACTGTTTTTT.

The rearrangement uses TRBV7-2 and TRBJ1-2; D may be TRBD1 (5 bases). Trimming pared 4 bases from V and 2 bases from J, leaving 14 bases between. CDR1 is SGHTA, CDR2 FQGNSA, per germline. The CDR3 loop spans 15 amino acids. CDR3 sequence (DNA): TGTGCCAGCAGCTCCAGGACGGGGGGGAACTATGGCTACACCTTC. This codes for CASSSRTGGNYGYTF.

V usage is TRBV19 and J usage is TRBJ1-2, with D possibly matching TRBD1 (5 bases). Trimming took 9 bases from V and 4 from J, leaving 15 bases between them. The CDR3 totals 13 residues. Germline values: CDR1 LNHDA, CDR2 SQIVND (reference sequence). The CDR3 region is CASMTDRGYGYTF. CDR3 DNA: TGTGCCAGCATGACAGATAGGGGCTATGGCTACACCTTC.

CDR3 amino acids: CASSRKTGKAGNTIYF. The CDR3 DNA sequence: TGTGCCAGCAGCCGTAAGACAGGGAAAGCCGGAAACACCATATATTTT. V gene TRBV4-2 combines with J gene TRBJ1-3; TRBD1 aligns across 7 bases. This CDR3 is built from 16 residues. Unmatched junction bases numbered 10, after V lost 4 bases and J lost 4 bases. The germline V gene encodes CDR1 LGHNA and CDR2 YNFKEQ.

This clonotype was found many times. V is TRBV12-3 or TRBV12-4 and J is TRBJ2-3; TRBD1 aligns across 7 bases. Trimming cost V 6 bases and J 1 base; bases outside gene matches: 4. The CDR3 is 14 amino acids. The CDR3 bases are TGTGCCAGCAGGAATACAGGGGGCACAGATACGCAGTATTTT. Its protein product is CASRNTGGTDTQYF.

The rearrangement uses TRBV18 and TRBJ2-2; tentatively, D is TRBD2 (5 bases). V was shortened by 2 bases and J by 0 bases, with 7 bases between the two germline ends. The CDR3 loop spans 15 amino acids. Per the germline V gene, CDR1 is KGHSH and CDR2 is LQKENI. CDR3 sequence: CASSPEAANTGELFF. The CDR3 DNA is TGTGCCAGCTCACCAGAAGCGGCGAACACCGGGGAGCTGTTTTTT.